The 26 T cell receptor beta chains presented below share a single source sample, sequenced in a study of technical replicates of blood from several donors. Profiled with immunoSEQ multiplex PCR; TCRdb holds only in-frame clones, not every one. The profile covers around 72,000 clones, with just over 90% appearing a single time and roughly 5% taken by the ten largest. The sample consisted of PBMCs. The receptors stem from a human donor in good health. Some clones in this sample may be carry-over from other donors' samples.

The gene calls are TRBV6-1 and TRBJ2-1; 8 nucleotides agree with TRBD1. Trimming cost V 0 bases and J 4 bases; bases outside gene matches: 5. CDR1 is MNHNS and CDR2 is SASEGT in the germline V gene. The length of the CDR3 is 16 residues. DNA of the CDR3: TGTGCCAGCAGTGAAGCCCGACAGGGGTCTTACAATGAGCAGTTCTTC. Protein product: CASSEARQGSYNEQFF.

This clone was counted a single time. The chain recombines TRBV15 with TRBJ1-5; D unclear. The CDR3 sequence is 12 residues long. V shed 0 bases and J shed 5 bases, with 2 bases lying between them. Germline V gene lookup returns CDR1 LNHNV and CDR2 YYDKDF (reference sequence). CDR3 sequence reads: CATSRDYQPQHF. The CDR3 bases are TGTGCCACCAGCAGAGACTATCAGCCCCAGCATTTT.

The chain joins TRBV7-6 to TRBJ2-7; 11 bases align to TRBD2. V shed 6 bases and J 7 bases; nucleotides not matched to a gene: 11. The CDR3 sequence is 15 residues long. CDR1 SGHVS and CDR2 FNYEAQ come from the germline V gene. The CDR3 DNA follows: TGTGCCAGCAGTCCTATGACTAGCGGGGTCTCAGAGCAGTACTTC. Amino acids: CASSPMTSGVSEQYF.

A remark on this clone: Other nucleotide sequences in the sample specify the same CDR3. This rearrangement joins TRBV5-1 to TRBJ2-1; 7 bases fit TRBD2. Germline CDR1 SGHRS, CDR2 YFSETQ. V was pared by 4 bases and J by 4 bases, with 5 bases of the junction left unmatched. The CDR3 runs to 14 residues. DNA for the CDR3: TGCGCCAGCAGCGCCTCCGGGGGGTACAATGAGCAGTTCTTC. As protein: CASSASGGYNEQFF.

This rearrangement joins TRBV2 to TRBJ2-5; 9 nucleotides line up with TRBD2. Trimming removed 8 bases from V and 5 bases from J; junction bases left unmatched: 9. This CDR3 is built from 14 residues. Germline assignment: CDR1 SNHLY and CDR2 FYNNEI. The chain's CDR3 is CASCRLAVGETQYF. CDR3 bases: TGTGCCAGCTGCCGACTAGCGGTGGGGGAGACCCAGTACTTC.

This chain uses TRBV19 with TRBJ2-2; possible D gene TRBD1, 6 bases. Trimming took 5 bases from V and 6 from J, leaving 13 bases between them. The CDR3 is 14 residues long. Germline V CDR1 and CDR2: LNHDA, SQIVND (reference sequence). CDR3 amino acids: CASSARQVPGELFF. In DNA form, the CDR3 reads TGTGCCAGTAGTGCAAGACAGGTCCCCGGGGAGCTGTTTTTT.

The V call is TRBV6-5, the J call TRBJ1-2; D is unclear. V gave up 7 bases and J gave up 7 bases, with 19 bases separating them. Germline CDR1 reads MNHEY; CDR2 reads SVGAGI. This CDR3 has 14 amino acids. The CDR3 spells CASKIDTRLTGYTF. The CDR3 DNA reads as TGTGCCAGCAAAATAGACACCCGTCTTACTGGCTACACCTTC.

V and J are TRBV4-3 and TRBJ2-7; D might be TRBD1 (5 bases). The CDR3 totals 13 residues. Trimming took off 1 base at V and 3 bases at J, with 7 bases between the two ends. Germline values: CDR1 LGHNA, CDR2 YSLEER. CDR3 in DNA: TGCGCCAGCAGCCAAGGACAGTTCTACGAGCAGTACTTC. As protein: CASSQGQFYEQYF.

The gene calls are TRBV5-6 and TRBJ2-5, with a tentative D call TRBD2 (6 bases). CDR3 length: 15 residues. Per germline, CDR1 SGHDT and CDR2 YYEEEE. Trimming removed 4 bases from V and 4 bases from J, with 17 bases in between. Here the CDR3 reads CASSRRGIQRETQYF. For the CDR3, the DNA is TGTGCCAGCAGCCGGCGCGGGATCCAGAGAGAGACCCAGTACTTC.

This chain joins TRBV19 and TRBJ2-3; D uncertain. This CDR3 contains 13 residues. Trimming took 6 bases from V and 2 from J, leaving 9 bases between them. The germline V gene has CDR1 LNHDA and CDR2 SQIVND (reference sequence). In nucleotides, the CDR3 is TGTGCCAGTAGCCTACTCAACACAGATACGCAGTATTTT. This sequence encodes CASSLLNTDTQYF.

This clone came up once. V is TRBV7-3 and J is TRBJ2-3; possible D gene TRBD2, 6 bases. The CDR3 contains 13 residues. Per germline, CDR1 SGHTA and CDR2 FQGTGA. Trimming cost V 6 bases and J 7 bases, with 14 bases left between them. The CDR3: CASSWDGGNTQYF. CDR3 DNA: TGTGCCAGCAGTTGGGACGGCGGGAATACGCAGTATTTT.

The chain employs TRBV4-1 and TRBJ2-1; D possibly corresponds to TRBD2 (5 bases). The V end was cut by 4 bases, the J end by 0 bases, with 10 bases between. Germline CDR1 and CDR2: MGHRA and YSYEKL. The CDR3 has 15 residues. As DNA, the CDR3 is TGCGCCAGCAGCCCAGACTACAGCTCCTACAATGAGCAGTTCTTC. This encodes CASSPDYSSYNEQFF.

The CDR3 region is CAWSPTGEGWVCNQPQHF. CDR3 DNA sequence: TGTGCCTGGAGTCCGACAGGGGAAGGTTGGGTTTGCAATCAGCCCCAGCATTTT. The chain employs TRBV30 and TRBJ1-5; 8 nucleotides align to TRBD1. Per germline, CDR1 GTSNPN and CDR2 SVGIG (reference sequence). The CDR3 length is 18 residues. Unmatched junction bases numbered 14, after V lost 2 bases and J lost 2 bases.

This chain joins TRBV5-6 and TRBJ1-2, with TRBD1 matching 9 bases. With V trimmed by 0 bases and J by 1 base, 4 bases remained unmatched. The CDR3 loop spans 16 amino acids. CDR1 and CDR2 from the germline V gene are SGHDT and YYEEEE. CDR3: CASSLGDRAINYGYTF. DNA for the CDR3: TGTGCCAGCAGCTTGGGGGACAGGGCGATTAACTATGGCTACACCTTC.

The V gene is TRBV2, the J gene TRBJ2-1; D unresolved. Deletions cut 5 bases from V and 8 bases from J, with 7 bases between. The CDR3 is 11 amino acids. Germline V gene data show CDR1 as SNHLY and CDR2 as FYNNEI. CDR3 sequence: CASSPWHEQFF. The DNA for the CDR3 is TGTGCCAGCAGTCCATGGCATGAGCAGTTCTTC.

This clone has a single count. In nucleotides, the CDR3 is TGCGCCAGCAGCTTGGAGCTAGCGGGAGGGGTCGGCACCGGGGAGCTGTTTTTT. Protein product: CASSLELAGGVGTGELFF. The rearrangement joins TRBV5-1 to TRBJ2-2; 12 nucleotides line up with TRBD2. V shed 0 bases, J shed 4 bases, and the junction held 7 bases outside the gene matches. This CDR3 region has 18 residues. Germline CDR1 SGHRS, CDR2 YFSETQ.

This clone has a single count. The chain combines TRBV2 with TRBJ2-7; no definite D call. V dropped 3 bases and J dropped 9 bases, with 9 bases sitting between them. The germline V gene encodes CDR1 SNHLY and CDR2 FYNNEI. This CDR3 is 11 amino acids long. CDR3 sequence reads: CASSELFGQYF. The CDR3 region has the DNA TGTGCCAGCAGTGAGTTATTCGGGCAGTACTTC. The variable domain in full, completed from reference TRBV2 and TRBJ2-7, reads EPEVTQTPSHQVTQMGQEVILRCVPISNHLYFYWYRQILGQKVEFLVSFYNNEISEKSEIFDDQFSVERPDGSNFTLKIRSTKLEDSAMYFCASSELFGQYFGPGTRLTVT.

This chain connects TRBV4-2 to TRBJ2-7, with D possibly TRBD2 on 6 matching bases. The germline CDR1 and CDR2 sequences are LGHNA and YNFKEQ. The CDR3 is made up of 15 amino acids. V gave up 0 bases and J gave up 2 bases, with 11 bases separating them. CDR3 in amino acids: CASSQDYPGAYEQYF. In DNA form, the CDR3 reads TGTGCCAGCAGCCAAGATTATCCGGGAGCCTACGAGCAGTACTTC.

The V call is TRBV28, the J call TRBJ2-5; possible D gene TRBD2, 5 bases. V was pared by 1 base and J by 2 bases, with 8 bases between. Germline-derived CDR1 and CDR2 are MDHEN and SYDVKM. The CDR3 has 14 residues. The CDR3 sequence: CASSLFRRQETQYF. CDR3 bases: TGTGCCAGCAGTTTATTCCGGAGGCAAGAGACCCAGTACTTC.

The chain carries TRBV7-5 and TRBJ2-6; TRBD1 is taken as the D call from the table, unchecked against the DNA. TRBV7-5 is assigned pseudogene status. The CDR3 consists of 21 residues. This chain's CDR3 is CVRSFQLRDREVRSGANVLTF. The CDR3 DNA follows: TGTGTCAGAAGCTTCCAACTCCGGGACAGGGAAGTTCGGTCTGGGGCCAACGTCCTGACTTTC.

This clone has just one count. The rearrangement uses TRBV4-3 and TRBJ1-2, with D tentatively TRBD1 (5 bases). Per germline, CDR1 LGHNA and CDR2 YSLEER. The V and J ends lost 2 bases and 3 bases respectively, with 16 bases between them. This CDR3 spans 16 amino acids. CDR3 sequence (DNA): TGCGCCAGCAGCCAAACGGCCGGCAGGGCGGACTATGGCTACACCTTC. It specifies CASSQTAGRADYGYTF.

The chain couples TRBV5-6 to TRBJ2-7, with D unclear. The CDR3 is made up of 14 amino acids. Germline CDR1 and CDR2: SGHDT and YYEEEE. Trimming cost V 0 bases and J 2 bases, with 9 bases left between them. Written as DNA, the CDR3 is TGTGCCAGCAGCTTGGCCGGTATGACCTACGAGCAGTACTTC. It yields the protein CASSLAGMTYEQYF.

The genes are TRBV6-5 and TRBJ1-2; 8 nucleotides agree with TRBD1. With 2 bases clipped from V and 2 bases from J, the junction kept 4 bases outside the gene matches. CDR3 length: 15 amino acids. The V gene's germline CDR1 is MNHEY and CDR2 SVGAGI. The CDR3 loop reads CASSYSRGRNYGYTF. CDR3 sequence (DNA): TGTGCCAGCAGTTACAGCAGGGGGCGGAACTATGGCTACACCTTC.

V and J are TRBV25-1 and TRBJ1-4, with 7 bases fitting TRBD1. CDR3 length: 13 residues. The V gene's germline CDR1 is MGHDK and CDR2 SYGVNS. After removal of 8 bases from V and 8 bases from J, the junction contained 8 bases not matched to a gene. The CDR3 spells CASRSGGQEKLFF. For the CDR3, the DNA is TGTGCCAGCCGATCAGGGGGACAGGAAAAACTGTTTTTT.

This sequence joins TRBV10-3 and TRBJ2-1, with 11 bases lining up with TRBD2. The CDR3 loop spans 15 amino acids. CDR1 is ENHRY, CDR2 SYGVKD, per germline. J gave up 8 bases and V 10 bases, and 13 bases lay outside the gene matches. CDR3 loop: CATSSGRPLGDEQFF. In DNA form, the CDR3 reads TGTGCCACCTCTAGCGGGAGGCCCTTGGGGGATGAGCAGTTCTTC.

The rearrangement uses TRBV4-2 and TRBJ2-1, with 9 bases matching TRBD2. J was trimmed by 0 bases and V by 4 bases; bases with no gene match: 16. CDR3 length: 20 residues. Germline assignment: CDR1 LGHNA and CDR2 YNFKEQ. This chain's CDR3 is CASSPTPREAGGSSYNEQFF. CDR3 nucleotides: TGTGCCAGCAGCCCGACCCCTCGGGAAGCGGGGGGAAGCTCCTACAATGAGCAGTTCTTC.